This TCR beta chain stems from a study of cytomegalovirus exposure and HLA in healthy donors. Worth noting for this clone: The antigen is undetermined.

The protocol was immunoSEQ multiplex PCR, while the TCRdb copy is restricted to in-frame clones and leaves out a portion. Of 150,000 to 180,000 clones listed, 86% are singletons. General study points: As was reported, the classifier diagnosed cytomegalovirus status with high specificity and sensitivity.

Donors were drawn from the roughly 120-subject validation cohort, separate from the approximately 700-subject first cohort. The CDR3 consists of 16 residues. The germline V gene encodes CDR1 LGHNA and CDR2 YSLEER. V lost 0 bases to trimming and J lost 0 bases, with 9 bases between them. The receptor was isolated from a young man in good health and CMV-seropositive. Material for sequencing was PBMCs. The V and J genes are TRBV4-3 and TRBJ2-1; a possible D gene is TRBD2 (5 bases). CDR3 sequence reads: CASSQESGSSYNEQFF. The CDR3 coding sequence is TGCGCCAGCAGCCAAGAGTCGGGAAGCTCCTACAATGAGCAGTTCTTC.